This entry describes one TCR beta chain. The junction shows a germline mismatch at one end, possibly a read error. The CDR3 covers 12 residues. Per germline, CDR1 DFQATT and CDR2 SNEGSKA (reference sequence). This sample is part of a study of breast tumors, draining lymph nodes, adjacent tissues. Samples came from axillary lymph nodes draining the breast cancer. TCRdb reanalysed the multiplex PCR reads using MiXCR and keeps one entry per CDR3 protein. The table includes about 220,000 distinct CDR3 sequences, around 34% detected once. The TCR sequence derives from a female donor with breast cancer. Some clones in this sample may be carry-over from other donors' samples. V and J are TRBV20-1 and TRBJ1-2; D is uncertain. Sequenced material: axillary lymph node tissue. The CDR3 bases are TGCAGTGCGCAAGGCAGGAACTATGGCTCCACCTTC. It specifies CSAQGRNYGSTF.